This entry is about one T cell receptor (beta chain). Which antigen it targets is not known. The input lacks base qualities; no much larger clone sits a single base away. From the cysteine up to the phenylalanine, the CDR3 has a length of 14 residues. Here the CDR3 DNA is all that survives: 42 bases in frame from base 1. V is reduced by 5 bases and J by 4 bases, leaving a spacing of 14 bases between them. The germline V gene specifies SGHTA as CDR1 and FQGNSA as CDR2. The sample is drawn from a study of a mutant IDH1 vaccine in newly diagnosed glioma (dated by TCRdb to about 2021). Context from the whole study: In the chemotherapy-containing groups, vaccination started alongside temozolomide cycles, whereas in patients who had radiotherapy alone it started 4-6 weeks after radiotherapy. Peripheral blood samples were drawn at six visits, namely V03 (baseline), V05, V07, V10, V12 and V13. The week-35 safety follow-up was designated visit V12, and the week-47 end of study was designated visit V13. For exploratory analyses, longitudinal TCRB deep sequencing was carried out in about 25 treated patients wherever samples were available. Before enrollment, most patients had been given radiochemotherapy with temozolomide as standard therapy, while the rest had received either radiotherapy alone or temozolomide alone. Of the 25 to 35 treated patients, around 62% were male and about 40% were female, and a mean age of roughly 40 years was recorded.

Points the paper makes about the study in general: Immune responses induced by the vaccine were seen in roughly 95% of patients across multiple MHC alleles. According to the authors, sample limitations meant that analyses of patient blood samples could not be reproduced. No apparent relationship was observed between pseudoprogression and alterations in the top peripheral T cell clonotypes detected by TCRB sequencing. PBMC samples for TCRB deep sequencing were selected based on availability.

Taken with the paper, the label for time point translates to: week 47, end of study. A 20-mer mutant IDH1 peptide at 300 micrograms in Montanide made up each vaccine dose, which was injected subcutaneously together with topical imiquimod. Patients received eight vaccinations in weeks 1, 3, 5, 7, 11, 15, 19 and 23, corresponding to visits V03 through V10. All donors had newly diagnosed IDH1-mutant astrocytomas of WHO grade 3 or 4 that showed loss of nuclear ATRX. The samples were drawn from NOA16, a multicentre, single-arm, open-label phase I trial in Germany that tested a mutant IDH1 peptide vaccine in humans for the first time. Genomic DNA for TCRB sequencing was extracted from EDTA blood using the DNeasy Blood and Tissue Kit. Receptors were amplified or captured by the immunoSEQ multiplex PCR assay. The hsTCRB Kit was used according to the manufacturer's protocol to amplify rearranged TCR beta chain sequences. An Illumina MiSeq was used to sequence the TCRB libraries. The published analysis was carried out like this. Demultiplexing, trimming and gene mapping were performed with the kit vendor's proprietary platform. TCRdb provides this immuneACCESS table in a form limited to in-frame rearrangements. Some clones are lacking; in checked studies, under half of them reflect an unresolved V gene, and why the rest are absent is not known. The V and J calls and clone size are taken from that table; D and trimming were inferred from the DNA. The sample has under 45,000 clones on record, 82% of them singletons. Around 20% of the sample is in the top ten clones.

The TCR comes from a young man with glioma. Some clones in this sample may be carry-over from other donors' samples. The sequenced sample was PBMCs, obtained from a glioma patient whose treatment included an IDH1 peptide vaccine. The chain employs TRBV7-2 and TRBJ1-1; TRBD1 might be the D gene, on 6 matching bases. The CDR3: CASSKDWGATEAFF. The nucleotide sequence is TGTGCCAGCAGCAAAGATTGGGGGGCCACTGAAGCTTTCTTT.